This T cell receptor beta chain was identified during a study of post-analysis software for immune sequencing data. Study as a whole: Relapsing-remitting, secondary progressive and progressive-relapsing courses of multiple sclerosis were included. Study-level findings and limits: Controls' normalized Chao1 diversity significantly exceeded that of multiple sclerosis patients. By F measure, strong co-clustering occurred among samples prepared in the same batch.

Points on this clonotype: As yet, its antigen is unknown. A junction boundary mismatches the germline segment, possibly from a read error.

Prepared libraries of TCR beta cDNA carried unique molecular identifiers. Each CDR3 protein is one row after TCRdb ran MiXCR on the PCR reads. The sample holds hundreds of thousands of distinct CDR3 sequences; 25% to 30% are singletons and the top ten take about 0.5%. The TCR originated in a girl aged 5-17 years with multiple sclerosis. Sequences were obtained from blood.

The CDR3 DNA sequence: TGTGTCAGCAGCCCCCCTAGCTACGAGCAGTACTTC. Translating it yields CVSSPPSYEQYF. The J gene is TRBJ2-7, the V gene TRBV7-2; D is unresolved. The CDR3 is made up of 12 amino acids. Germline V lookup: CDR1 SGHTA, CDR2 FQGNSA. Complete variable domain (other parts from reference TRBV7-2 and TRBJ2-7): GAGVSQSPSNKVTEKGKDVELRCDPISGHTALYWYRQSLGQGLEFLIYFQGNSAPDKSGLPSDRFSAERTGGSVSTLTIQRTQQEDSAVYLCVSSPPSYEQYFGPGTRLTVT.